The following is a T cell receptor beta chain sequence with its context. This sample was taken from a study of blood T cell repertoires in COVID-19. Study at large: COVID-19 samples from acute and convalescent phases originated in the United States, Italy and Spain. T cells, B-cell-depleted T cells, or PBMCs provided the cDNA or gDNA that served as material.

In the authors' methods: Reference gene primer amplification in the assay estimated nucleated cell counts. This table comes from immunoSEQ multiplex PCR, and its TCRdb copy is limited to in-frame clones, with some not included. V and J calls and clone size come straight from that table; D and trimming were deduced from the DNA. The data hold approximately 30,000 clones, with under 85% observed a single time. The trim removed 5 bases at V and 6 bases at J, leaving 11 bases unmatched. The CDR3 runs 16 residues. Germline CDR1 reads SEHNR; CDR2 reads FQNEAQ (reference sequence). The source is a man aged 65-85 years with acute or convalescent COVID-19. Sequencing was done on a sample of peripheral blood. The chain employs TRBV7-9 and TRBJ2-1; 9 bases are a match to TRBD2. This CDR3 is CASSPRAGGPGNEQFF. CDR3 coding DNA: TGTGCCAGCAGCCCGAGGGCGGGGGGGCCGGGCAATGAGCAGTTCTTC.